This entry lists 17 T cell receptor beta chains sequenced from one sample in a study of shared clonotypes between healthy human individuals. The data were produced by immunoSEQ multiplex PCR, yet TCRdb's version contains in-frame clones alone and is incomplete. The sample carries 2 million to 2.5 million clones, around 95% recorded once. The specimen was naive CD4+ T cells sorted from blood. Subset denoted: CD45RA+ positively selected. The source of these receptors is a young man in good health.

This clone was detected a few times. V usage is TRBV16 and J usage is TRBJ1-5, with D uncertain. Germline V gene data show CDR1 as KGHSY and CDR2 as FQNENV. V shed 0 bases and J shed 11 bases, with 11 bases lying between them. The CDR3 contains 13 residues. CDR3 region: CASSQSGNTAQHF. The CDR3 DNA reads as TGTGCCAGCAGCCAATCAGGGAATACGGCCCAGCATTTT.

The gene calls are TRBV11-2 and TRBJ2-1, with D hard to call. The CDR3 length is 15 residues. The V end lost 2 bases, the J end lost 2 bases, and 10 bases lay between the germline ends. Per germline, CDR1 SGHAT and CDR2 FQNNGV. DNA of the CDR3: TGTGCCAGCAGCTTAAAGTCCCAGCCCTACAATGAGCAGTTCTTC. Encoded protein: CASSLKSQPYNEQFF. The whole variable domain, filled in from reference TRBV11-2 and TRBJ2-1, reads EAGVAQSPRYKIIEKRQSVAFWCNPISGHATLYWYQQILGQGPKLLIQFQNNGVVDDSQLPKDRFSAERLKGVDSTLKIQPAKLEDSAVYLCASSLKSQPYNEQFFGPGTRLTVL.

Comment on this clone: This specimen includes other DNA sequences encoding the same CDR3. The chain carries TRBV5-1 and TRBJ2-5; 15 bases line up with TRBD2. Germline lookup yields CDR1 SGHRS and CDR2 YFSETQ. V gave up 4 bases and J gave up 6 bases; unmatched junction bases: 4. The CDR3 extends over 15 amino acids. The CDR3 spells CASSPGLAGGQTQYF. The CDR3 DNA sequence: TGCGCCAGCAGCCCCGGACTAGCGGGGGGGCAGACCCAGTACTTC.

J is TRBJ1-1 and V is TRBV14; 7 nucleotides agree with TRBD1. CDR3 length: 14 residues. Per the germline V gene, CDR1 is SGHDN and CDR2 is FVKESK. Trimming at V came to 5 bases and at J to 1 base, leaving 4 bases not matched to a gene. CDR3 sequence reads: CASSYRGPNTEAFF. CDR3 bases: TGTGCCAGCAGCTACAGGGGCCCGAACACTGAAGCTTTCTTT.

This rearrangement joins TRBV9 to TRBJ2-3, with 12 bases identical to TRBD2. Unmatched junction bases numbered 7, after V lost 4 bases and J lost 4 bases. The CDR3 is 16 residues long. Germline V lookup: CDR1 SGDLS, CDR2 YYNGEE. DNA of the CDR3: TGTGCCAGCAGCTCCATCCTAGCGGGAGGGCCAGATACGCAGTATTTT. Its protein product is CASSSILAGGPDTQYF.

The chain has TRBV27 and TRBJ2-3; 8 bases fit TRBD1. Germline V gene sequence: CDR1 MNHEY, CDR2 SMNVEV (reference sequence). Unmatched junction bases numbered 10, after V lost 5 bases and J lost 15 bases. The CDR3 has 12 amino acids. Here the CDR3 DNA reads TGTGCCAGCAGTCCCCGCGGGACAGGTCACTATTTT. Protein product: CASSPRGTGHYF.

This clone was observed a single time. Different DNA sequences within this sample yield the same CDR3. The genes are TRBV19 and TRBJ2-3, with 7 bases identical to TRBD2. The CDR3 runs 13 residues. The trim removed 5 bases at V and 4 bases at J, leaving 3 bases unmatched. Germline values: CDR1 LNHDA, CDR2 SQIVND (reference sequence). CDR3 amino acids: CASSSLAADTQYF. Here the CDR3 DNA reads TGTGCCAGTAGTTCTCTAGCGGCAGATACGCAGTATTTT. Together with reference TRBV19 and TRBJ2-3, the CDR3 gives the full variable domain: DGGITQSPKYLFRKEGQNVTLSCEQNLNHDAMYWYRQDPGQGLRLIYYSQIVNDFQKGDIAEGYSVSREKKESFPLTVTSAQKNPTAFYLCASSSLAADTQYFGPGTRLTVL.

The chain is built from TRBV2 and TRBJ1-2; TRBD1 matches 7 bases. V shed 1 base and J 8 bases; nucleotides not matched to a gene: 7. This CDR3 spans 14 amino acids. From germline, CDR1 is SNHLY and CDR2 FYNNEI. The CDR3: CASSEDRGAQGYTF. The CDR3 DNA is TGTGCCAGCAGTGAAGACAGGGGAGCGCAAGGCTACACCTTC.

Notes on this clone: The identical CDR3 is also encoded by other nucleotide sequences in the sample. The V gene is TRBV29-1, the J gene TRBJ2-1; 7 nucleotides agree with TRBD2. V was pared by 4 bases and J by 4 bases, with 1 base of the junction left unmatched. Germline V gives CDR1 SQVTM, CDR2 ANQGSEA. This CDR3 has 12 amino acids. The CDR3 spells CSVGRGYNEQFF. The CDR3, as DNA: TGCAGCGTTGGGCGGGGGTACAATGAGCAGTTCTTC.

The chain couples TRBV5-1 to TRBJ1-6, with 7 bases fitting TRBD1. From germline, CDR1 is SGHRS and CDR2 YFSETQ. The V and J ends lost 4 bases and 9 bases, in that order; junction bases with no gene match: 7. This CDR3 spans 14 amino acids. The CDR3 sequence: CASSLGTVSSPLHF. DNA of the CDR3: TGCGCCAGCAGCCTAGGGACAGTAAGTTCACCCCTCCACTTT.

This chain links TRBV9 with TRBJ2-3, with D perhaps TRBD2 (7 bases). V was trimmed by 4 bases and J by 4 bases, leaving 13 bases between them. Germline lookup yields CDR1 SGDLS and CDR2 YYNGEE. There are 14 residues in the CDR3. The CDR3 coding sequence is TGTGCCAGCAGCCCGCAGGGGAGGGCAGATACGCAGTATTTT. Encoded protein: CASSPQGRADTQYF.

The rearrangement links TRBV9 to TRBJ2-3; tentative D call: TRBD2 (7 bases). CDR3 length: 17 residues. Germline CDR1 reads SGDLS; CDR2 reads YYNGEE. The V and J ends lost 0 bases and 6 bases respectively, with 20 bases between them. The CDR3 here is CASSVGGGVSAIDTQYF. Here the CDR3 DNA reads TGTGCCAGCAGCGTAGGAGGGGGGGTGTCGGCGATTGATACGCAGTATTTT. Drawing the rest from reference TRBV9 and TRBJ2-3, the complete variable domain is DSGVTQTPKHLITATGQRVTLRCSPRSGDLSVYWYQQSLDQGLQFLIQYYNGEERAKGNILERFSAQQFPDLHSELNLSSLELGDSALYFCASSVGGGVSAIDTQYFGPGTRLTVL.

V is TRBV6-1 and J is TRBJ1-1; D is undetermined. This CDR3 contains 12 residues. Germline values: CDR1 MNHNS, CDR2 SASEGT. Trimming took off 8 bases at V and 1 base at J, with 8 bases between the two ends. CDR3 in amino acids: CASVRRNTEAFF. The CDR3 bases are TGTGCCAGCGTAAGGAGGAACACTGAAGCTTTCTTT.

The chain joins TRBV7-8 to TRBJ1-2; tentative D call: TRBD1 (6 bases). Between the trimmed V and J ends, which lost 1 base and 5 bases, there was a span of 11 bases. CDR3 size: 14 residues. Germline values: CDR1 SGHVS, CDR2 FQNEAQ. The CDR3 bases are TGTGCCAGCAGCTTAGTGACGGACAGATATGGCTACACCTTC. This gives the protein CASSLVTDRYGYTF.

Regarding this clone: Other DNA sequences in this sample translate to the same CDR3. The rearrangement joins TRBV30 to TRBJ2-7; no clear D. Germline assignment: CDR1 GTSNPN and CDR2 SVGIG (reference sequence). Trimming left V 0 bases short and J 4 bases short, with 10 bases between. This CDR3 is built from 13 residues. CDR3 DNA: TGTGCCTGGAGTGTACTCTTGGGGTACGAGCAGTACTTC. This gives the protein CAWSVLLGYEQYF.

The CDR3 DNA reads TGCGCCAGCAGCGCCACAGGGAGCACAGATACGCAGTATTTT. Translating it yields CASSATGSTDTQYF. The chain uses TRBV5-1 and TRBJ2-3, with TRBD1 as a possible D gene (6 bases). V lost 4 bases, J lost 0 bases, and 9 bases lay in between. CDR3 length: 14 amino acids. Germline CDR1 reads SGHRS; CDR2 reads YFSETQ.

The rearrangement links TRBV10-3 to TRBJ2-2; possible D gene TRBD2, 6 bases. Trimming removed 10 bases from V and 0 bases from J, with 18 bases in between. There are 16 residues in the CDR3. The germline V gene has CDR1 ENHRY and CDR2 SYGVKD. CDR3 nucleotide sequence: TGTGCCACCAGGAGGGACCCTTTTGCGAACACCGGGGAGCTGTTTTTT. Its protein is CATRRDPFANTGELFF.